This T cell receptor (beta chain) comes out of a study of prognosis after radiotherapy for stage I lung cancer. Study summary: Stage I non-small cell lung cancer patients, who were enrolled in Nanjing, China, joined the cohort between early 2018 and January 2019. Fourteen of the patients were found to have newly diagnosed primary stage I lung tumors, and about five were living with oligometastatic NSCLC after surgical resection of the primary tumor. Study findings and constraints: Tumor-specific status of the expanded TCR clones was not determined in the analysis. Differences in TRBV and TRBJ gene usage were reportedly observed between patients with and without metastases.

Many counts were recorded for this clonotype. What it binds is unknown. There are 14 residues in the CDR3. The germline V gene has CDR1 MNHEY and CDR2 SMNVEV (reference sequence). With 6 bases removed from V and 1 base from J, the gap between germline ends came to 12 bases. Starting from genomic DNA, TCR beta CDR3 was amplified through two-round multiplex PCR. Primers specific to each TRBV and TRBJ gene drove first-round PCR. TCRdb analysed the multiplex PCR reads with MiXCR anew, one entry per CDR3 protein. Here the sample spans roughly 30,000 distinct CDR3 sequences, 30% to 35% being singletons. This TCR was recovered from a donor aged 50 or older with non-small cell lung cancer. The chain joins TRBV27 to TRBJ1-1, with unresolved D. The sample in question was PBMCs, obtained before or after stereotactic body radiation therapy (not recorded which). The CDR3 nucleotides read TGTGCCAGCAGGGGAGGAAATAGGAACACTGAAGCTTTCTTT. It is translated as CASRGGNRNTEAFF.